These 16 T cell receptor beta chains were sequenced from one sample in a study of T cell responses to AZD1222 COVID-19 vaccine (dated by TCRdb to the early 2020s). The receptor library was made with the immunoSEQ multiplex PCR assay. TCRdb holds this immuneACCESS table with in-frame rearrangements only. Some clones are missing; in checked studies, unresolved V genes explain under half, and the rest has no known cause. Present in this sample are about 130,000 clones, about 91% of which were seen just once. The ten biggest clones cover approximately 3% of the sample. Reading the label with the study, this specimen's time point is: baseline before first vaccination. The input for sequencing was peripheral blood, taken on day 0 of AZD1222 vaccination. These receptors all come from an adult in good health.

This chain connects TRBV3-1 (or the pseudogene TRBV3-2) to TRBJ2-1; possible D gene TRBD2, 6 bases. The CDR3 is made up of 14 amino acids. V shed 1 base and J shed 7 bases, with 11 bases lying between them. CDR1 and CDR2 (germline): LGHDT, YNNKEL (reference sequence). The DNA for the CDR3 is TGTGCCAGCAGCCAAGTCATCGGGGGTAATGAGCAGTTCTTC. This gives the protein CASSQVIGGNEQFF.

This chain connects TRBV6-2 or TRBV6-3 to TRBJ2-1; 7 bases match TRBD2. The CDR3 contains 16 residues. V lost 2 bases and J lost 0; bases outside the gene matches: 4. The germline CDR1 and CDR2 sequences are MNHEY and SVGEGT. CDR3 DNA sequence: TGTGCCAGCAGTTACGGCGGGGGTGGCTCCTACAATGAGCAGTTCTTC. It specifies CASSYGGGGSYNEQFF.

The chain employs TRBV10-3 and TRBJ1-4; TRBD1 matches 9 bases. The CDR3 contains 14 residues. With 6 bases clipped from V and 8 bases from J, the junction kept 7 bases outside the gene matches. The germline gives CDR1 ENHRY, CDR2 SYGVKD. This CDR3 reads CAISLTGGKEKLFF. The CDR3 bases are TGTGCCATCAGCTTAACAGGGGGCAAGGAAAAACTGTTTTTT.

This chain links TRBV7-9 with TRBJ1-2, with TRBD1 matching over 7 bases. After removal of 6 bases from V and 3 bases from J, the junction contained 4 bases not matched to a gene. The CDR3 runs to 13 residues. Germline V gene data show CDR1 as SEHNR and CDR2 as FQNEAQ (reference sequence). CDR3 DNA: TGTGCCAGCAGAGGGACAGAGCACTATGGCTACACCTTC. This gives the protein CASRGTEHYGYTF.

J is TRBJ1-1 and V is TRBV4-2; TRBD1 is a possible D gene (6 bases). The CDR3 has 14 residues. V was pared by 1 base and J by 5 bases, with 11 bases between. The germline CDR1 and CDR2 sequences are LGHNA and YNFKEQ. The CDR3 coding sequence is TGTGCCAGCAGCCAAGCCGAGGGGGGGACTGAAGCTTTCTTT. This codes for CASSQAEGGTEAFF.

V usage is TRBV3-1 (or the pseudogene TRBV3-2) and J usage is TRBJ1-1; 7 bases fit TRBD1. Germline CDR1 reads LGHDT; CDR2 reads YNNKEL (reference sequence). Unmatched junction bases numbered 12, after V lost 5 bases and J lost 12 bases. CDR3 length: 13 residues. The CDR3 spells CASSSNTQGRPFF. DNA for the CDR3: TGTGCCAGCAGCTCTAATACACAGGGGAGGCCTTTCTTT.

The chain uses TRBV12-5 and TRBJ2-5, with TRBD1 as a possible D gene (5 bases). Germline loops: CDR1 LGHNT, CDR2 FRNRAP. The CDR3 contains 13 residues. Trimming stripped 9 bases from V and 1 base from J, with 12 bases between. CDR3 amino acids: CASAGYGQETQYF. Written as DNA, the CDR3 is TGTGCTAGCGCAGGGTATGGCCAAGAGACCCAGTACTTC.

The chain employs TRBV5-6 and TRBJ2-1; D not certain. Trimming took 3 bases from V and 9 from J, leaving 10 bases between them. The CDR3 consists of 12 residues. Germline loops: CDR1 SGHDT, CDR2 YYEEEE. In DNA, the CDR3 is TGTGCCAGCAGCTCTCAGCTGAGTGAGCAGTTCTTC. Amino acids: CASSSQLSEQFF.

The V gene is TRBV5-6, the J gene TRBJ1-3, with a possible D match to TRBD1 (5 bases). Germline lookup yields CDR1 SGHDT and CDR2 YYEEEE. The CDR3 runs 14 residues. V was clipped by 3 bases and J by 4 bases, with 11 bases between them. As DNA, the CDR3 is TGTGCCAGCAGCTCCCTGGGGGTAGGAAACACCATATATTTT. Protein product: CASSSLGVGNTIYF.

The gene calls are TRBV5-5 and TRBJ1-1; D call uncertain. The CDR3 contains 14 residues. Per germline, CDR1 SGHKS and CDR2 YYEKEE (reference sequence). Trimming pared 2 bases from V and 1 base from J, leaving 9 bases between. CDR3 residues: CASSFQAGNTEAFF. The CDR3 DNA sequence: TGTGCCAGCAGCTTTCAGGCAGGGAACACTGAAGCTTTCTTT.

J is TRBJ1-2 and V is TRBV30; D is undetermined. The CDR3 consists of 14 residues. CDR1 is GTSNPN, CDR2 SVGIG, per germline (reference sequence). V was shortened by 2 bases and J by 3 bases, with 13 bases between the two germline ends. The CDR3 bases are TGTGCCTGGAGTACCTCTGGACGGCACTATGGCTACACCTTC. As protein: CAWSTSGRHYGYTF.

This chain uses TRBV2 with TRBJ1-2; 9 bases map to TRBD1. Germline assignment: CDR1 SNHLY and CDR2 FYNNEI. V was pared by 8 bases and J by 2 bases, with 6 bases of the junction left unmatched. The CDR3 loop spans 14 amino acids. For the CDR3, the DNA is TGTGCCAGCGTAGCCGACAGGGGGAACTATGGCTACACCTTC. Translating gives CASVADRGNYGYTF.

The chain employs TRBV6-2 or TRBV6-3 and TRBJ2-3; 8 nucleotides line up with TRBD2. CDR1 and CDR2 (germline): MNHEY, SVGEGT. The V gene end was trimmed by 2 bases and the J gene end by 4 bases; junction bases not matched to a gene: 5. The CDR3 length is 15 residues. Here the CDR3 reads CASSYQREFPDTQYF. CDR3 sequence (DNA): TGTGCCAGCAGTTACCAGCGGGAGTTTCCAGATACGCAGTATTTT.

The CDR3 DNA is TGTGCCAGCAGTTTAGAGTGGGACACCAACACAGATACGCAGTATTTT. Protein product: CASSLEWDTNTDTQYF. The V call is TRBV28, the J call TRBJ2-3; D is possibly TRBD1 (6 bases). Between the trimmed V and J ends, which lost 2 bases and 2 bases, there was a span of 14 bases. Germline V gives CDR1 MDHEN, CDR2 SYDVKM. The CDR3 is 16 amino acids.

The rearrangement uses TRBV29-1 and TRBJ2-3, with D perhaps matching TRBD1 or TRBD2 (6 bases each). Germline CDR1 and CDR2: SQVTM and ANQGSEA. V was clipped by 6 bases and J by 4 bases, with 14 bases between them. There are 13 residues in the CDR3. The DNA of the CDR3 is TGCAGCGTGCGTCCCCGGGGGCCAGATACGCAGTATTTT. Its translation is CSVRPRGPDTQYF.

The chain uses TRBV25-1 and TRBJ1-2, with TRBD1 identical over 9 bases. V was pared by 3 bases and J by 8 bases, with 13 bases of the junction left unmatched. CDR1 MGHDK and CDR2 SYGVNS come from the germline V gene. The CDR3 length is 16 residues. The CDR3 coding sequence is TGTGCCAGCAGTGACCCCGGGACAGGGACTTCGAGAGGCTACACCTTC. Protein: CASSDPGTGTSRGYTF.